One sample yielded the 26 T cell receptor beta chains listed below, sequenced in a study of cytomegalovirus exposure and HLA in healthy donors. PCR primers comprised 60 Vbeta and 13 Jbeta primers. Sequencing used immunoSEQ multiplex PCR; TCRdb keeps in-frame clones, though not all of them. The sample includes some 92,000 clones, 65% to 80% of them seen just once. The sequenced material came from PBMCs. These receptors originate from a man in his thirties or forties in good health and CMV-seronegative.

The rearrangement links TRBV18 to TRBJ2-3; D gene uncertain. The CDR3 length is 14 residues. CDR1 and CDR2 (germline): KGHSH, LQKENI. Trimming took off 0 bases at V and 3 bases at J, with 7 bases between the two ends. CDR3 DNA sequence: TGTGCCAGCTCACCACCTTCAACAACAGATACGCAGTATTTT. It encodes CASSPPSTTDTQYF.

This rearrangement joins TRBV6-1 to TRBJ1-4, with TRBD1 identical over 7 bases. The V and J ends lost 3 bases and 5 bases, in that order; junction bases with no gene match: 9. CDR1 and CDR2 from the germline V gene are MNHNS and SASEGT. CDR3 size: 16 residues. The CDR3 nucleotides are TGTGCCAGCAGTGAGCCGGGACAGATAATAAATGAAAAACTGTTTTTT. It is translated as CASSEPGQIINEKLFF.

Note on this clone: Likely a read error: the CDR3 ends without its conserved phenylalanine or tryptophan. The chain carries TRBV5-6 and TRBJ1-1; D unresolved. Germline V gene data show CDR1 as SGHDT and CDR2 as YYEEEE. The V and J ends lost 4 bases and 7 bases respectively, with 8 bases between them. The CDR3 length is 11 residues. DNA of the CDR3: TGTGCCAGCAGCGAAAGAGGTGAAGCTTTCGTT. Its translation: CASSERGEAFV.

The J gene is TRBJ1-4, the V gene TRBV29-1, with D perhaps matching TRBD1 (5 bases). CDR1 SQVTM and CDR2 ANQGSEA come from the germline V gene. The CDR3 length is 13 residues. V shed 4 bases and J shed 7 bases, with 13 bases lying between them. DNA for the CDR3: TGCAGCGTTGCCTCACAGCAGGGTGAAAAACTGTTTTTT. Residues: CSVASQQGEKLFF.

J is TRBJ1-1 and V is TRBV7-3, with D hard to call. Trimming shortened V by 2 bases and J by 1 base, and 5 bases separated the two germline ends. Germline V gives CDR1 SGHTA, CDR2 FQGTGA. The CDR3 loop spans 13 amino acids. CDR3 nucleotide sequence: TGTGCCAGCAGCTTATCACAGAACACTGAAGCTTTCTTT. Amino acids: CASSLSQNTEAFF. The complete variable domain, with remaining parts taken from reference TRBV7-3 and TRBJ1-1, reads GAGVSQTPSNKVTEKGKYVELRCDPISGHTALYWYRQSLGQGPEFLIYFQGTGAADDSGLPNDRFFAVRPEGSVSTLKIQRTERGDSAVYLCASSLSQNTEAFFGQGTRLTVV.

This chain connects TRBV6-5 to TRBJ1-1; the D gene is possibly TRBD1 (5 bases). V was cut by 4 bases and J by 2 bases, with 8 bases left in between. Germline assignment: CDR1 MNHEY and CDR2 SVGAGI. This CDR3 contains 13 residues. CDR3 sequence reads: CASSFGANTEAFF. DNA of the CDR3: TGTGCCAGCAGTTTTGGGGCCAACACTGAAGCTTTCTTT.

V gene TRBV6-6 combines with J gene TRBJ1-5; D possibly corresponds to TRBD1 (5 bases). Germline V gene data show CDR1 as MNHNY and CDR2 as SVGAGI (reference sequence). V dropped 2 bases and J dropped 3 bases, with 8 bases sitting between them. The CDR3 is made up of 14 amino acids. The DNA for the CDR3 is TGTGCCAGCAGTTACGCGACAGTCAATCAGCCCCAGCATTTT. This translates into CASSYATVNQPQHF.

J is TRBJ1-2 and V is TRBV18; D is unclear. V lost 0 bases and J 8 bases, leaving 10 bases between the germline ends. CDR1 KGHSH and CDR2 LQKENI come from the germline V gene. This CDR3 spans 13 amino acids. The CDR3 region is CASSPPGVGGYTF. The CDR3, as DNA: TGTGCCAGCTCACCACCCGGGGTTGGAGGCTACACCTTC.

This chain uses TRBV19 with TRBJ2-7; 8 nucleotides agree with TRBD2. Germline assignment: CDR1 LNHDA and CDR2 SQIVND (reference sequence). The CDR3 spans 13 residues. V shed 5 bases and J 7 bases; nucleotides not matched to a gene: 7. The CDR3 sequence: CASSSSREGEQYF. The DNA for the CDR3 is TGTGCCAGTAGTTCATCCCGGGAGGGGGAGCAGTACTTC.

This clone has more than one count but fewer than ten. The V and J genes are TRBV6-1 and TRBJ1-1; D is undetermined. The CDR3 length is 15 residues. Germline V CDR1 and CDR2: MNHNS, SASEGT. Trimming removed 6 bases at V and 1 base at J, with 15 bases between. The CDR3 DNA reads as TGTGCCAGCAGGATGAGGAGAGCAGAGAACACTGAAGCTTTCTTT. It translates to CASRMRRAENTEAFF.

This rearrangement joins TRBV28 to TRBJ1-1; D may be TRBD1 (5 bases). V was shortened by 8 bases and J by 1 base, with 11 bases between the two germline ends. Looked up from germline, CDR1 is MDHEN and CDR2 is SYDVKM. This CDR3 is built from 13 residues. The CDR3 is CASGPGQNTEAFF. Written as DNA, the CDR3 is TGTGCCAGCGGTCCTGGACAGAACACTGAAGCTTTCTTT.

The gene calls are TRBV30 and TRBJ1-5, with D possibly TRBD1 on 6 matching bases. V lost 0 bases to trimming and J lost 2 bases, with 8 bases between them. Per the germline V gene, CDR1 is GTSNPN and CDR2 is SVGIG (reference sequence). This CDR3 contains 14 residues. CDR3: CAWSVGGGNQPQHF. The DNA of the CDR3 is TGTGCCTGGAGTGTAGGGGGTGGCAATCAGCCCCAGCATTTT.

The V call is TRBV7-9, the J call TRBJ1-5; possible D gene TRBD1, 5 bases. The germline V gene has CDR1 SEHNR and CDR2 FQNEAQ (reference sequence). This CDR3 is built from 15 residues. V was shortened by 0 bases and J by 3 bases, with 9 bases between the two germline ends. The CDR3 DNA reads as TGTGCCAGCAGCTTAGCGTCAGGGAACAATCAGCCCCAGCATTTT. Translation gives CASSLASGNNQPQHF.

The chain is built from TRBV5-1 and TRBJ1-4, with a tentative D call TRBD1 (6 bases). The CDR3 runs to 13 residues. V was shortened by 7 bases and J by 3 bases, with 10 bases between the two germline ends. Germline CDR1 reads SGHRS; CDR2 reads YFSETQ. The CDR3 sequence: CASSQGSNEKLFF. CDR3 nucleotides: TGCGCCAGCTCCCAGGGGTCTAATGAAAAACTGTTTTTT.

The chain is built from TRBV5-1 and TRBJ1-1; D is unclear. The germline V gene encodes CDR1 SGHRS and CDR2 YFSETQ. This CDR3 spans 14 amino acids. The V end lost 0 bases, the J end lost 2 bases, and 8 bases lay between the germline ends. Here the CDR3 reads CASSLAPDNTEAFF. The CDR3 DNA sequence: TGCGCCAGCAGCTTGGCACCAGATAACACTGAAGCTTTCTTT. The entire variable domain, with the rest obtained from reference TRBV5-1 and TRBJ1-1, is as follows: KAGVTQTPRYLIKTRGQQVTLSCSPISGHRSVSWYQQTPGQGLQFLFEYFSETQRNKGNFPGRFSGRQFSNSRSEMNVSTLELGDSALYLCASSLAPDNTEAFFGQGTRLTVV.

This sequence joins TRBV6-5 and TRBJ1-2, with a possible D match to TRBD1 (6 bases). The V end lost 6 bases, the J end lost 5 bases, and 19 bases lay between the germline ends. Germline CDR1 is MNHEY and CDR2 is SVGAGI. This CDR3 is 15 amino acids long. The CDR3 loop reads CASRSGQHPIYGYTF. As DNA, the CDR3 is TGTGCCAGCAGAAGCGGACAGCATCCGATTTATGGCTACACCTTC.

The chain joins TRBV5-1 to TRBJ1-1; D gene unclear. Trimming shortened V by 6 bases and J by 6 bases, and 18 bases separated the two germline ends. CDR3 length: 14 residues. Germline CDR1 and CDR2: SGHRS and YFSETQ. CDR3: CASKTGWSVPEAFF. For the CDR3, the DNA is TGCGCCAGCAAAACGGGGTGGAGTGTCCCTGAAGCTTTCTTT.

The rearrangement joins TRBV7-3 to TRBJ2-1, with D perhaps matching TRBD1 (6 bases). This CDR3 is 17 amino acids long. Per germline, CDR1 SGHTA and CDR2 FQGTGA. V lost 5 bases, J lost 0 bases, and 17 bases lay in between. The CDR3 spells CASSPVGTPYSYNEQFF. The CDR3 region has the DNA TGTGCCAGCAGCCCCGTTGGGACACCTTACTCCTACAATGAGCAGTTCTTC.

This CDR3 reads CASSGGLGTQYF. The CDR3 DNA sequence: TGTGCCAGCAGCGGCGGACTAGGGACGCAGTATTTT. The rearrangement joins TRBV7-3 to TRBJ2-3; 7 bases line up with TRBD2. This CDR3 has 12 residues. Germline trimming cut 5 bases from V and 9 bases from J; bases unmatched to any gene: 5. Germline CDR1 and CDR2: SGHTA and FQGTGA.

V gene TRBV7-8 combines with J gene TRBJ1-6; D unclear. The germline V gene encodes CDR1 SGHVS and CDR2 FQNEAQ. V was shortened by 1 base and J by 7 bases, with 11 bases between the two germline ends. The length of the CDR3 is 15 residues. The CDR3, as DNA: TGTGCCAGCAGCTTAGGGCCAGGCCAGAATTCACCCCTCCACTTT. This codes for CASSLGPGQNSPLHF.

The chain links TRBV23-1 to TRBJ2-3; 7 nucleotides agree with TRBD2. TRBV23-1 is sorted into the ORF group, with uncertain function. The CDR3 is made up of 16 amino acids. J lost 1 base, V lost 0 bases, and 4 bases had no gene match. Here the CDR3 DNA reads TGCGCCAGCAGTCAATCGGAGCGGGGCCGCACAGATACGCAGTATTTT. Amino acid sequence: CASSQSERGRTDTQYF.

The chain uses TRBV27 and TRBJ2-3; possibly TRBD1 for D (7 bases). The V end lost 3 bases, the J end lost 7 bases, and 14 bases lay between the germline ends. Germline V gene data show CDR1 as MNHEY and CDR2 as SMNVEV (reference sequence). The CDR3 spans 14 residues. The CDR3 region has the DNA TGTGCCAGCAGTTTTGGCAGGGGGGACAATACGCAGTATTTT. Translated, it gives CASSFGRGDNTQYF.

On this clone: This same CDR3 is encoded by further DNA sequences in the sample. The gene calls are TRBV14 and TRBJ2-7; D gene unclear. V dropped 3 bases and J dropped 3 bases, with 3 bases sitting between them. There are 11 residues in the CDR3. CDR1 SGHDN and CDR2 FVKESK come from the germline V gene. Here the CDR3 DNA reads TGTGCCAGCAGCCAGAGCTACGAGCAGTACTTC. Its protein product is CASSQSYEQYF.

The chain is built from TRBV27 and TRBJ2-1, with D perhaps matching TRBD2 (5 bases). Germline CDR1 and CDR2: MNHEY and SMNVEV (reference sequence). V lost 5 bases to trimming and J lost 0 bases, with 8 bases between them. This CDR3 is 14 amino acids long. The DNA for the CDR3 is TGTGCCAGCAGTAGTGGGAGCTCCTACAATGAGCAGTTCTTC. As protein: CASSSGSSYNEQFF.

The V and J genes are TRBV5-6 and TRBJ2-7; D might be TRBD1 (6 bases). The CDR3 has 13 amino acids. V lost 1 base and J lost 2, with 7 bases in between. The germline V gene encodes CDR1 SGHDT and CDR2 YYEEEE. The CDR3 here is CASSLRQAYEQYF. For the CDR3, the DNA is TGTGCCAGCAGCTTGCGACAGGCCTACGAGCAGTACTTC.

The chain has TRBV7-2 and TRBJ1-3, with a possible D match to TRBD1 (6 bases). This CDR3 contains 15 residues. V shed 1 base and J shed 3 bases, with 10 bases lying between them. Germline values: CDR1 SGHTA, CDR2 FQGNSA. DNA of the CDR3: TGTGCCAGCAGCTTAGTGATAGGGGGTGGAAACACCATATATTTT. Amino acid sequence: CASSLVIGGGNTIYF.